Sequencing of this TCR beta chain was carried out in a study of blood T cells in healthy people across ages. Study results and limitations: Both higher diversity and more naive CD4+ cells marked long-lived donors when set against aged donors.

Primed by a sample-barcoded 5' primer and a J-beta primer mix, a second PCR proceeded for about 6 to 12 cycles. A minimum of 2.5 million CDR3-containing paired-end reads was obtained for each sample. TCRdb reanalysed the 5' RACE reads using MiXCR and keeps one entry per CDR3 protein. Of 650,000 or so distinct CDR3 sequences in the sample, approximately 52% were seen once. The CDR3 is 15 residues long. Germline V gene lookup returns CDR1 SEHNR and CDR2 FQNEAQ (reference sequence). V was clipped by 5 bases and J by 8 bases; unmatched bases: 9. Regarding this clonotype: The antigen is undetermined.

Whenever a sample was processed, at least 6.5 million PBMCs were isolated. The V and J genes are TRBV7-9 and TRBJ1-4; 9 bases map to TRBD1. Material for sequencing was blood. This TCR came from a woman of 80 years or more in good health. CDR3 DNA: TGTGCCAGCAGCCCTCGGGACAGGGCAGGGGAAAAACTGTTTTTT. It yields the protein CASSPRDRAGEKLFF. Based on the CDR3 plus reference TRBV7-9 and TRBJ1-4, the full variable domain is DTGVSQNPRHKITKRGQNVTFRCDPISEHNRLYWYRQTLGQGPEFLTYFQNEAQLEKSRLLSDRFSAERPKGSFSTLEIQRTEQGDSAMYLCASSPRDRAGEKLFFGSGTQLSVL.